The next 29 T cell receptor beta chains were all read from a single sample in a study of response to subunit inactivated influenza vaccine. MiXCR, run by TCRdb on the RT-PCR reads, gives a single entry per CDR3 protein. The top ten hold around 6.5% of the sample, which has hundreds of thousands of distinct CDR3 sequences, around 14% seen once. This material consisted of PBMCs from blood, taken 14 to 15 days before vaccination. The receptors originated from a middle-aged man who received an inactivated influenza vaccine.

This clonotype showed up many times. The V call is TRBV6-5, the J call TRBJ2-1; 7 bases are a match to TRBD1. The germline gives CDR1 MNHEY, CDR2 SVGAGI. CDR3 length: 12 residues. J gave up 8 bases and V 5 bases, and 3 bases lay outside the gene matches. The CDR3 sequence: CASSRQGDEQFF. The CDR3 coding sequence is TGTGCCAGCAGTCGACAGGGTGATGAGCAGTTCTTC.

The table lists this clonotype with many counts. The rearrangement links TRBV21-1 to TRBJ2-7; the DNA was not used to check the table's D call, TRBD1. TRBV21-1 corresponds to a pseudogene. This CDR3 region has 16 residues. The CDR3: CASSKGDRTYPYEQYF. The CDR3 DNA reads as TGTGCCAGCAGCAAAGGGGACAGGACTTACCCCTACGAGCAGTACTTC.

This clonotype has a handful of counts. V gene TRBV2 combines with J gene TRBJ2-5, with D unresolved. Trimming stripped 6 bases from V and 4 bases from J, with 6 bases between. Germline loops: CDR1 SNHLY, CDR2 FYNNEI. The CDR3 runs 11 residues. The CDR3 DNA sequence: TGTGCCAGCAGGGTGTCAGAGACCCAGTACTTC. Translating it yields CASRVSETQYF.

The gene calls are TRBV9 and TRBJ2-5, with D perhaps TRBD2 (5 bases). Germline V CDR1 and CDR2: SGDLS, YYNGEE. CDR3 size: 15 residues. V lost 4 bases and J 4 bases, leaving 17 bases between the germline ends. The CDR3 region has the DNA TGTGCCAGCAGCAGACTCCCGACCCGGGGAGAGACCCAGTACTTC. This encodes CASSRLPTRGETQYF.

The V and J genes are TRBV4-3 and TRBJ2-7; 7 positions agree with TRBD1. Germline values: CDR1 LGHNA, CDR2 YSLEER. The ends lost 0 bases at V and 2 bases at J; junction bases unmatched: 7. The CDR3 spans 16 residues. The CDR3 DNA reads as TGCGCCAGCAGCCAAGATCTGACAGGGTCGGCCTACGAGCAGTACTTC. Translating gives CASSQDLTGSAYEQYF.

The V gene is TRBV2, the J gene TRBJ2-3; TRBD1 matches 7 bases. The V gene end was trimmed by 0 bases and the J gene end by 4 bases; junction bases not matched to a gene: 7. The germline V gene has CDR1 SNHLY and CDR2 FYNNEI. This CDR3 region has 16 residues. CDR3 in amino acids: CASSEAGTVSSDTQYF. The CDR3 DNA reads as TGTGCCAGCAGTGAAGCCGGGACAGTTAGCTCAGATACGCAGTATTTT.

The gene calls are TRBV11-3 and TRBJ2-4; D gene uncertain. V was trimmed by 4 bases and J by 9 bases, leaving 16 bases between them. Germline V gene sequence: CDR1 SGHNT, CDR2 YENEEA. CDR3 length: 14 residues. CDR3 DNA sequence: TGTGCCAGCAGCTCGGACCTCGGTGATATCATTCAGTACTTC. Translation gives CASSSDLGDIIQYF.

V is TRBV12-3 or TRBV12-4 and J is TRBJ1-2; weak D call: TRBD1 (6 bases). V was cut by 5 bases and J by 4 bases, with 14 bases left in between. CDR3 length: 14 residues. The CDR3 region has the DNA TGTGCCAGCAGTACAGGGCCGTATTCCTATGGCTACACCTTC. This translates into CASSTGPYSYGYTF.

This chain links TRBV20-1 with TRBJ2-5; 9 nucleotides align to TRBD2. CDR3 length: 14 residues. Germline V gene lookup returns CDR1 DFQATT and CDR2 SNEGSKA (reference sequence). The V segment lost 4 bases and the J segment 5 bases; nucleotides outside the gene matches: 8. Here the CDR3 reads CSATGTSITETQYF. In DNA, the CDR3 is TGCAGTGCTACCGGGACTAGCATTACTGAGACCCAGTACTTC.

There are many counts of this clonotype. The chain uses TRBV5-1 and TRBJ2-1, with a weak D call TRBD2 (5 bases). In germline, CDR1 is SGHRS, CDR2 YFSETQ. Deletions cut 2 bases from V and 0 bases from J, with 12 bases between. The CDR3 loop spans 16 amino acids. CDR3 in DNA: TGCGCCAGCAGCTTACGGACTCAAAGCTCCTACAATGAGCAGTTCTTC. It encodes CASSLRTQSSYNEQFF.

The chain is built from TRBV29-1 and TRBJ2-7; D is possibly TRBD2 (5 bases). Germline V CDR1 and CDR2: SQVTM, ANQGSEA. The CDR3 runs 14 residues. V shed 5 bases and J shed 0 bases, with 14 bases lying between them. In DNA, the CDR3 is TGCAGCGTTTTTTCCGGGGAGAGCTCCTACGAGCAGTACTTC. Its translation is CSVFSGESSYEQYF.

As for this clonotype: At one end the junction does not follow the germline gene, possibly because of a read error. The chain uses TRBV10-3 and TRBJ2-1, with unresolved D. The germline V gene has CDR1 ENHRY and CDR2 SYGVKD. The CDR3 is 12 residues long. CDR3 protein: CAISEAYAGPLF. CDR3 DNA: TGTGCCATCAGTGAGGCGTATGCCGGGCCCCTCTTC.

This clonotype turned up a few times. This sequence joins TRBV11-2 and TRBJ2-5, with D possibly being TRBD1 (6 bases). Trimming shortened V by 1 base and J by 6 bases, and 12 bases separated the two germline ends. CDR1 and CDR2 from the germline V gene are SGHAT and FQNNGV. This CDR3 spans 14 amino acids. The CDR3 loop is CASSLATGLKTQYF. The DNA for the CDR3 is TGTGCCAGCAGCTTAGCTACAGGGTTAAAGACCCAGTACTTC.

The rearrangement uses TRBV20-1 and TRBJ2-2; TRBD1 aligns across 9 bases. CDR1 DFQATT and CDR2 SNEGSKA come from the germline V gene (reference sequence). V shed 1 base, J shed 5 bases, and the junction held 11 bases outside the gene matches. CDR3 length equals 17 residues. CDR3 bases: TGCAGTGCTAGAGTTACGCTCGGGACAGGGAGAACCGGGGAGCTGTTTTTT. This translates into CSARVTLGTGRTGELFF.

The table lists this clonotype with many counts. J is TRBJ2-1 and V is TRBV5-1; TRBD2 aligns across 9 bases. This CDR3 has 15 amino acids. The V segment lost 0 bases and the J segment 9 bases; nucleotides outside the gene matches: 7. Germline V gene sequence: CDR1 SGHRS, CDR2 YFSETQ. For the CDR3, the DNA is TGCGCCAGCAGCTTGGAGGGACTAGCCGGGAGTGAGCAGTTCTTC. This translates into CASSLEGLAGSEQFF.

The chain couples TRBV18 to TRBJ2-7, with D possibly TRBD2 on 6 matching bases. The V end lost 3 bases, the J end lost 6 bases, and 12 bases lay between the germline ends. The CDR3 is 13 amino acids. CDR1 and CDR2 from the germline V gene are KGHSH and LQKENI. The CDR3 DNA reads TGTGCCAGCTCACCGCGCGGGACGACCGAGCAGTACTTC. It specifies CASSPRGTTEQYF.

This clonotype was seen a few times. The rearrangement links TRBV6-5 to TRBJ2-7; a possible D gene is TRBD2 (6 bases). Germline V gene data show CDR1 as MNHEY and CDR2 as SVGAGI. The CDR3 covers 15 residues. Trimming cost V 2 bases and J 3 bases, with 14 bases left between them. CDR3: CASSYGGSSVYEQYF. The DNA of the CDR3 is TGTGCCAGCAGTTACGGGGGGTCTAGTGTCTACGAGCAGTACTTC.

This clonotype was observed a handful of times. The chain employs TRBV28 and TRBJ2-7, with unresolved D. The CDR3 runs to 14 residues. Trimming cost V 4 bases and J 2 bases, with 12 bases left between them. The germline gives CDR1 MDHEN, CDR2 SYDVKM. The CDR3 here is CASSSTWFPYEQYF. CDR3 in DNA: TGTGCCAGCAGTTCGACCTGGTTTCCCTACGAGCAGTACTTC. Full variable domain (remainder filled in from reference TRBV28 and TRBJ2-7): DVKVTQSSRYLVKRTGEKVFLECVQDMDHENMFWYRQDPGLGLRLIYFSYDVKMKEKGDIPEGYSVSREKKERFSLILESASTNQTSMYLCASSSTWFPYEQYFGPGTRLTVT.

This clonotype was found a few times. This chain joins TRBV5-1 and TRBJ2-7, with a weak D call TRBD1 (5 bases). Germline V gene data show CDR1 as SGHRS and CDR2 as YFSETQ. The CDR3 is made up of 14 amino acids. V lost 5 bases and J 1 base, leaving 13 bases between the germline ends. CDR3 DNA: TGCGCCAGCAGTCCTTTGGGGCCATCCTACGAGCAGTACTTC. Translating gives CASSPLGPSYEQYF. Full variable domain (remainder filled in from reference TRBV5-1 and TRBJ2-7): KAGVTQTPRYLIKTRGQQVTLSCSPISGHRSVSWYQQTPGQGLQFLFEYFSETQRNKGNFPGRFSGRQFSNSRSEMNVSTLELGDSALYLCASSPLGPSYEQYFGPGTRLTVT.

This clonotype was counted a few times. This chain connects TRBV6-2 or TRBV6-3 to TRBJ2-1; 7 nucleotides line up with TRBD1. The length of the CDR3 is 13 residues. The trim removed 6 bases at V and 8 bases at J, leaving 7 bases unmatched. Germline V lookup: CDR1 MNHEY, CDR2 SVGEGT. The CDR3 sequence is CASSEDRSYEQFF. The CDR3 coding sequence is TGTGCCAGCAGCGAGGACAGGAGCTATGAGCAGTTCTTC.

The V and J genes are TRBV29-1 and TRBJ1-2; TRBD1 is a possible D gene (5 bases). This CDR3 has 12 amino acids. V lost 4 bases and J 4 bases, leaving 10 bases between the germline ends. CDR1 is SQVTM and CDR2 is ANQGSEA in the germline V gene. The CDR3 is CSVVKGTYGYTF. The CDR3 coding sequence is TGCAGCGTTGTGAAGGGGACCTATGGCTACACCTTC.

The chain carries TRBV3-1 and TRBJ1-1; tentatively, D is TRBD1 (6 bases). Germline V gives CDR1 LGHDT, CDR2 YNNKEL (reference sequence). Trimming shortened V by 2 bases and J by 5 bases, and 9 bases separated the two germline ends. The CDR3 has 13 residues. In DNA form, the CDR3 reads TGTGCCAGCAGCCAATCTACAGGGACTGAAGCTTTCTTT. It codes for CASSQSTGTEAFF.

The rearrangement links TRBV7-3 to TRBJ2-6; the D is unclear. Trimming pared 4 bases from V and 3 bases from J, leaving 4 bases between. Germline V gene sequence: CDR1 SGHTA, CDR2 FQGTGA. The CDR3 runs 13 residues. CDR3 in amino acids: CASSSLGANVLTF. In DNA form, the CDR3 reads TGTGCCAGCAGCTCGCTTGGGGCCAACGTCCTGACTTTC.

This sequence joins TRBV19 and TRBJ2-6; 7 bases line up with TRBD1. The CDR3 has 19 residues. The V gene's germline CDR1 is LNHDA and CDR2 SQIVND (reference sequence). The junction had 13 bases not matched to a gene; V was cut back by 2 bases and J by 3 bases. The CDR3 sequence is CASSIPQGRGRGGANVLTF. CDR3 DNA sequence: TGTGCCAGTAGTATACCCCAAGGTAGGGGGCGAGGTGGGGCCAACGTCCTGACTTTC.

This chain links TRBV3-1 with TRBJ1-3; 9 bases are shared with TRBD1. CDR1 is LGHDT and CDR2 is YNNKEL in the germline V gene (reference sequence). Trimming removed 4 bases from V and 2 bases from J; junction bases left unmatched: 0. The CDR3 contains 14 residues. This CDR3 is CASSRQGAGNTIYF. CDR3 sequence (DNA): TGTGCCAGCAGCCGACAGGGGGCTGGAAACACCATATATTTT.

This rearrangement joins TRBV6-2 or TRBV6-3 to TRBJ2-3; no definite D call. Trimming removed 6 bases at V and 2 bases at J, with 18 bases between. The CDR3 loop spans 16 amino acids. The germline V gene has CDR1 MNHEY and CDR2 SVGEGT. The CDR3 DNA follows: TGTGCCAGCAGCAATCGACTCCGTTCCAACACAGATACGCAGTATTTT. Its protein is CASSNRLRSNTDTQYF.

The genes are TRBV20-1 and TRBJ1-5; 7 bases line up with TRBD1. The CDR3 length is 13 residues. CDR1 and CDR2 (germline): DFQATT, SNEGSKA (reference sequence). V shed 5 bases, J shed 5 bases, and the junction held 6 bases outside the gene matches. The CDR3 bases are TGCAGTGCTTTGGACAGGTGGTATCAGCCCCAGCATTTT. Protein product: CSALDRWYQPQHF.

The chain combines TRBV5-4 with TRBJ2-3, with D perhaps TRBD2 (6 bases). V lost 3 bases, J lost 2 bases, and 19 bases lay in between. Germline V gene sequence: CDR1 SGHNT, CDR2 YYREEE (reference sequence). The CDR3 loop spans 17 amino acids. Here the CDR3 reads CASSSPRDGTDTDTQYF. CDR3 DNA: TGTGCCAGCAGCTCCCCGCGGGACGGAACCGACACAGATACGCAGTATTTT.

This clonotype has a handful of counts. The chain joins TRBV12-3 or TRBV12-4 to TRBJ1-2; 9 bases match TRBD1. The trim removed 3 bases at V and 3 bases at J, leaving 11 bases unmatched. The CDR3 loop spans 17 amino acids. The CDR3 DNA reads TGTGCCAGCAGTTTTACGTTAACGGGACAGGGTGACTATGGCTACACCTTC. This translates into CASSFTLTGQGDYGYTF.